In this sample, the clone carrying this T cell receptor (beta chain) turned up a few times. This record comes from a study of shared clonotypes between healthy human individuals. Profiled with immunoSEQ multiplex PCR; TCRdb holds only in-frame clones, not every one. The sample includes around 440,000 clones, more than 70% of them seen just once. The TCR comes from a middle-aged woman in good health. Some clones in this sample may be carry-over from other donors' samples. The sequenced sample consisted of PBMCs.

CDR3 amino acids: CASTLERLAGSGANVLTF. Here the CDR3 DNA reads TGTGCCAGCACCTTAGAAAGACTAGCGGGATCTGGGGCCAACGTCCTGACTTTC. The chain is built from TRBV2 and TRBJ2-6; the match to TRBD2 covers 11 bases. Germline CDR1 SNHLY, CDR2 FYNNEI. The ends lost 7 bases at V and 1 base at J; junction bases unmatched: 9. There are 18 residues in the CDR3.